This TCR beta chain stems from a study of blood T cell repertoires in COVID-19. The repertoire was sequenced with immunoSEQ multiplex PCR; TCRdb's copy has only in-frame clones and lacks some. The table lists 75,000 to 100,000 clones, about nine tenths of them singletons, with around 5% in the top ten. CDR1 and CDR2 from the germline V gene are MDHEN and SYDVKM. The CDR3 is 12 amino acids. The J segment lost 7 bases and the V segment lost 5 bases, leaving 4 bases of the junction unmatched. This receptor was taken from an elderly woman with acute or convalescent COVID-19. Sequencing was done on a sample of peripheral blood. V usage is TRBV28 and J usage is TRBJ1-2; 7 nucleotides match TRBD1. The CDR3 region is CASSRGQVGYTF. DNA for the CDR3: TGTGCCAGCAGTAGAGGACAGGTTGGCTACACCTTC.